Presented here are 21 T cell receptor beta chains from one specimen sequenced in a study of cytomegalovirus exposure and HLA in healthy donors. Produced via immunoSEQ multiplex PCR; TCRdb's table is partial and in-frame only. The sample contains tens of thousands of clones, roughly 96% of which appear only once. Sequences were obtained from PBMCs. The receptors were sampled from a man aged 18 to 29 in good health and CMV-seronegative.

This clone occurred once. This sequence joins TRBV27 and TRBJ2-7; 11 nucleotides line up with TRBD2. The CDR3 totals 17 residues. The J segment lost 3 bases and the V segment lost 4 bases, leaving 11 bases of the junction unmatched. The V gene's germline CDR1 is MNHEY and CDR2 SMNVEV (reference sequence). The chain's CDR3 is CASSSFLAGGILYEQYF. The CDR3 nucleotides are TGTGCCAGCAGTTCCTTTCTAGCGGGAGGAATCCTCTACGAGCAGTACTTC.

The J gene is TRBJ1-3, the V gene TRBV2, with D possibly TRBD1 on 6 matching bases. V lost 6 bases to trimming and J lost 0 bases, with 15 bases between them. Germline assignment: CDR1 SNHLY and CDR2 FYNNEI. CDR3 size: 16 residues. CDR3 residues: CASRRTELSSGNTIYF. For the CDR3, the DNA is TGTGCCAGCAGAAGGACAGAATTAAGCTCTGGAAACACCATATATTTT.

CDR3 region: CACPLAGTADTQYF. The CDR3 DNA sequence: TGTGCCTGCCCGCTAGCGGGTACAGCAGATACGCAGTATTTT. This chain uses TRBV30 with TRBJ2-3; 8 bases are shared with TRBD2. Per the germline V gene, CDR1 is GTSNPN and CDR2 is SVGIG (reference sequence). CDR3 size: 14 residues. The ends lost 6 bases at V and 4 bases at J; junction bases unmatched: 9.

The rearrangement joins TRBV11-2 to TRBJ2-6; D not resolved. V was trimmed by 3 bases and J by 4 bases, leaving 10 bases between them. The CDR3 totals 15 residues. The germline gives CDR1 SGHAT, CDR2 FQNNGV. CDR3 DNA sequence: TGTGCCAGCAGCTTGGAAGCGTTCGGGGCCAACGTCCTGACTTTC. Translated, it gives CASSLEAFGANVLTF. The full variable domain, in which reference TRBV11-2 and TRBJ2-6 provide the parts outside the CDR3, is EAGVAQSPRYKIIEKRQSVAFWCNPISGHATLYWYQQILGQGPKLLIQFQNNGVVDDSQLPKDRFSAERLKGVDSTLKIQPAKLEDSAVYLCASSLEAFGANVLTFGAGSRLTVL.

The rearrangement uses TRBV14 and TRBJ1-1; D unresolved. The V gene's germline CDR1 is SGHDN and CDR2 FVKESK. The CDR3 is 11 residues long. V was clipped by 1 base and J by 8 bases, with 5 bases between them. The CDR3: CASSQAREAFF. Written as DNA, the CDR3 is TGTGCCAGCAGCCAAGCCAGGGAAGCTTTCTTT.

The gene calls are TRBV15 and TRBJ2-7; TRBD1 agrees at 7 bases. This CDR3 is built from 15 residues. The V and J ends lost 0 bases and 3 bases, in that order; junction bases with no gene match: 5. Germline V CDR1 and CDR2: LNHNV, YYDKDF (reference sequence). The CDR3 sequence: CATSRDRQGVYEQYF. CDR3 bases: TGTGCCACCAGCAGAGATCGACAGGGAGTCTACGAGCAGTACTTC.

The chain carries TRBV28 and TRBJ2-6; D possibly corresponds to TRBD1 (6 bases). From germline, CDR1 is MDHEN and CDR2 SYDVKM. The ends were cut back, 2 bases at V and 0 bases at J, with 11 bases in the middle. This CDR3 region has 17 residues. This CDR3 is CASSLAGASSGANVLTF. CDR3 in DNA: TGTGCCAGCAGTTTAGCAGGGGCAAGCTCTGGGGCCAACGTCCTGACTTTC.

The V and J genes are TRBV28 and TRBJ2-4; D is unclear. The germline V gene encodes CDR1 MDHEN and CDR2 SYDVKM. The CDR3 sequence is 13 residues long. V was pared by 5 bases and J by 3 bases, with 8 bases between. CDR3 in DNA: TGTGCCAGCAGTACAGTAAACAAAAACATTCAGTACTTC. Amino acid sequence: CASSTVNKNIQYF.

The V call is TRBV25-1, the J call TRBJ2-2, with 10 bases aligning to TRBD1. The CDR3 consists of 14 residues. V dropped 2 bases and J dropped 6; count of bases not matched to a gene: 0. Germline lookup yields CDR1 MGHDK and CDR2 SYGVNS. The CDR3 nucleotides read TGTGCCAGCAGTGAAGGGACAGGGGCCGGGGAGCTGTTTTTT. Its translation is CASSEGTGAGELFF. The variable domain in full, completed from reference TRBV25-1 and TRBJ2-2, reads EADIYQTPRYLVIGTGKKITLECSQTMGHDKMYWYQQDPGMELHLIHYSYGVNSTEKGDLSSESTVSRIRTEHFPLTLESARPSHTSQYLCASSEGTGAGELFFGEGSRLTVL.

The rearrangement links TRBV2 to TRBJ1-1; possible D gene TRBD1, 6 bases. V gave up 6 bases and J gave up 7 bases, with 12 bases separating them. Germline CDR1 and CDR2: SNHLY and FYNNEI. This CDR3 comprises 12 residues. The chain's CDR3 is CASRGQLFEAFF. CDR3 coding DNA: TGTGCCAGCAGAGGACAGCTTTTTGAAGCTTTCTTT.

The sample holds one count of this clone. The chain has TRBV30 and TRBJ1-5; 8 nucleotides match TRBD1. The ends lost 1 base at V and 6 bases at J; junction bases unmatched: 5. Germline CDR1 reads GTSNPN; CDR2 reads SVGIG (reference sequence). The CDR3 is 14 amino acids. The CDR3 loop is CAWSAGGSGQPQHF. The CDR3 DNA reads TGTGCCTGGAGTGCAGGGGGCAGTGGTCAGCCCCAGCATTTT.

This clone was seen a few times. V is TRBV1 and J is TRBJ2-7; the table calls TRBD1, which could not be checked here. TRBV1 is designated a pseudogene. The CDR3 consists of 15 residues. The CDR3 is CTSSHRTGGGYEQYF. In DNA form, the CDR3 reads TGCACCAGCAGCCACCGGACAGGGGGCGGATACGAGCAGTACTTC.

The chain carries TRBV28 and TRBJ2-7; TRBD2 matches 9 bases. CDR1 is MDHEN and CDR2 is SYDVKM in the germline V gene. J gave up 4 bases and V 6 bases, and 7 bases lay outside the gene matches. There are 14 residues in the CDR3. For the CDR3, the DNA is TGTGCCAGCAGGTACTCTAGCGGGGTTTACGAGCAGTACTTC. This sequence encodes CASRYSSGVYEQYF.

This clone was detected only once. V usage is TRBV6-6 and J usage is TRBJ2-3; TRBD1 agrees at 7 bases. Germline CDR1 reads MNHNY; CDR2 reads SVGAGI (reference sequence). The trim removed 6 bases at V and 2 bases at J, leaving 5 bases unmatched. CDR3 length: 14 amino acids. DNA for the CDR3: TGTGCCAGCAGAATGACAGGGCTCACAGATACGCAGTATTTT. As protein: CASRMTGLTDTQYF.

J is TRBJ2-5 and V is TRBV6-6; 8 nucleotides agree with TRBD1. There are 13 residues in the CDR3. V trimming: 6 bases; J trimming: 5 bases; junction bases outside the gene matches: 5. The V gene's germline CDR1 is MNHNY and CDR2 SVGAGI (reference sequence). CDR3 coding DNA: TGTGCCAGCAGACAGGGGGTCTTTGAGACCCAGTACTTC. This translates into CASRQGVFETQYF.

The chain uses TRBV5-4 and TRBJ2-1; D uncertain. The V gene lost 6 bases and the J gene lost 6 bases, with 13 bases spanning the gap. Germline V gives CDR1 SGHNT, CDR2 YYREEE (reference sequence). The CDR3 spans 13 residues. The CDR3 protein is CASTTRNSNEQFF. CDR3 sequence (DNA): TGTGCCAGCACAACCCGGAACAGCAATGAGCAGTTCTTC.

The gene calls are TRBV6-4 and TRBJ1-1; D remains unclear. The CDR3 loop spans 14 amino acids. With 6 bases removed from V and 1 base from J, the gap between germline ends came to 12 bases. Germline V CDR1 and CDR2: MRHNA, SNTAGT. The CDR3 DNA reads as TGTGCCAGCAGAGACGGGAGTGCGAACACTGAAGCTTTCTTT. Translation: CASRDGSANTEAFF.

The chain couples TRBV6-5 to TRBJ1-2; weak D call: TRBD1 (5 bases). The CDR3 totals 13 residues. Trimming shortened V by 6 bases and J by 4 bases, and 12 bases separated the two germline ends. Germline V gene data show CDR1 as MNHEY and CDR2 as SVGAGI. This CDR3 reads CASRAGQGYGYTF. CDR3 nucleotide sequence: TGTGCCAGCAGGGCTGGGCAGGGCTATGGCTACACCTTC.

The rearrangement joins TRBV7-2 to TRBJ1-2; tentative D call: TRBD1 (6 bases). CDR3 length: 12 residues. CDR1 is SGHTA and CDR2 is FQGNSA in the germline V gene. Deletions cut 3 bases from V and 6 bases from J, with 8 bases between. CDR3 amino acids: CASSLGANGYTF. The CDR3 bases are TGTGCCAGCAGCTTGGGGGCAAATGGCTACACCTTC.

The chain is built from TRBV4-2 and TRBJ1-1, with D unresolved. The CDR3 spans 13 residues. The ends were cut back, 0 bases at V and 5 bases at J, with 7 bases in the middle. Looked up from germline, CDR1 is LGHNA and CDR2 is YNFKEQ. This chain's CDR3 is CASSQDTRTEAFF. In nucleotides, the CDR3 is TGTGCCAGCAGCCAAGATACGCGAACTGAAGCTTTCTTT.

This chain connects TRBV7-6 to TRBJ2-1, with a weak D call TRBD2 (5 bases). V lost 5 bases and J lost 9, with 29 bases in between. Germline V gives CDR1 SGHVS, CDR2 FNYEAQ. The CDR3 contains 18 residues. CDR3 sequence: CASSRFTARDLVGSEQFF. The DNA for the CDR3 is TGTGCCAGCAGCCGTTTTACTGCACGGGATTTGGTGGGAAGTGAGCAGTTCTTC.